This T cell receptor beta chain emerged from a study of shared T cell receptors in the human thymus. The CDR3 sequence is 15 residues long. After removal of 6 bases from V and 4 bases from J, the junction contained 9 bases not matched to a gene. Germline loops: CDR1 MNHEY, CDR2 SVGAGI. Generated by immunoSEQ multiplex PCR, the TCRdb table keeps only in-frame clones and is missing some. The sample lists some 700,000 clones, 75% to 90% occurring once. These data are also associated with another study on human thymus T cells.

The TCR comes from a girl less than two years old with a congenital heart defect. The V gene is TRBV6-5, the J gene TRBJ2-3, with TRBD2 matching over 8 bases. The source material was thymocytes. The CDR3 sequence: CASSTTSVPPDTQYF. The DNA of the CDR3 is TGTGCCAGCAGCACGACTAGCGTTCCCCCAGATACGCAGTATTTT.